The rows below give T cell receptor beta chains drawn from one sample of a study of blood T cell repertoires in COVID-19. Generated by immunoSEQ multiplex PCR, the TCRdb table keeps only in-frame clones and is missing some. This table has about 100,000 clones, approximately 85% appearing once. Sample: peripheral blood. These receptors were taken from a woman aged 80 or older with active or convalescent COVID-19. Each CDR3 is given without its conserved first and last residue. The order of the fields is V gene, CDR3 length, J gene, CDR3 protein.

TRBV15	13	TRBJ1-2	ATSRVQRGNYGYT
TRBV7-2	15	TRBJ2-7	ASSPRSGLAGNYEQY
TRBV5-1	13	TRBJ1-2	ASSLVSGTGYGYT
TRBV7-2	15	TRBJ2-7	ASSYGVGQGLAYEQY
TRBV2	12	TRBJ2-1	ASTRQGDYNEQF
TRBV5-5	12	TRBJ2-5	ASSFYGRGETQY
TRBV30	12	TRBJ2-2	AWSVVRNTGELF
TRBV6-1	16	TRBJ2-6	ASSEAWVGGSGANVLT
TRBV29-1	10	TRBJ2-5	SVEDRGETQY
TRBV28	12	TRBJ1-2	ASSSSGGPDGYT
TRBV29-1	12	TRBJ1-4	SVAGPTTNEKLF
TRBV5-1	12	TRBJ1-4	ASSFTGDDEKLF
TRBV6-5	14	TRBJ2-2	ASSYLPGGGTGELF
TRBV6-5	12	TRBJ2-5	ASSYRGRGETQY
TRBV6-5	13	TRBJ2-7	ASTYRREGYHEQY
TRBV20-1	14	TRBJ2-3	SASRLAGERKDTQY
TRBV27	16	TRBJ2-1	ASSPTLLRDRVDNEQF
TRBV20-1	11	TRBJ1-4	SASLGSSEKLF
TRBV6-2/TRBV6-3	12	TRBJ1-1	ASSDREAATEAF
TRBV24-1	13	TRBJ2-5	ATSDPGANQETQY
TRBV6-1	12	TRBJ1-1	ASSEGVGQGAAF
TRBV19	11	TRBJ1-2	ASSVTGRYGYT
TRBV6-4	11	TRBJ1-2	ASRPTGNGGYT
TRBV5-1	14	TRBJ2-3	ASSWGLAGEPDTQY
TRBV6-1	14	TRBJ2-3	ASSEVRGQSTDTQY
TRBV18	12	TRBJ2-1	ASSPLGNGGEQF
TRBV12-3/TRBV12-4	10	TRBJ1-5	ASSLTGSAQH
TRBV5-1	13	TRBJ2-1	ASRGRETAFGEQF
TRBV7-9	12	TRBJ2-7	ASSSTDRPREQY
TRBV18	15	TRBJ2-3	ASSPSRTSGSTDTQY
TRBV5-1	15	TRBJ2-1	ASSPSPVPPSTEEQF
TRBV2	10	TRBJ2-5	ASSEFRETQY
TRBV6-1	11	TRBJ1-2	ASSEHRGLGYT
TRBV19	12	TRBJ2-3	ASSRRDYTDTQY
TRBV6-5	13	TRBJ2-5	ASRPTGHFQETQY
TRBV28	12	TRBJ1-1	ASSLLGENTEAF
TRBV11-1	10	TRBJ2-1	ASSSGYNEQF
TRBV5-4	10	TRBJ2-1	ASSSPSNEQF
TRBV9	13	TRBJ2-6	ASSAAGAGANVLT
TRBV11-2	12	TRBJ2-7	ASSSAGGQYEQY
TRBV6-1	19	TRBJ1-3	ASSEVILIVGQGSSGNTIY
TRBV19	12	TRBJ2-1	ASSTLFSYNEQF
TRBV27	11	TRBJ2-3	ASRPTATDTQY
TRBV11-2	10	TRBJ2-7	ASSFDRAEQY
TRBV4-2	17	TRBJ2-4	ASTPGGTSGGIAKNIQY
TRBV7-8	14	TRBJ2-1	ASSYAGTSGRAGQF
TRBV4-2	13	TRBJ2-7	ASSLGTTGTYEQY
TRBV2	14	TRBJ1-6	ASSRDRGRSDSPLH
TRBV7-9	13	TRBJ1-4	ASSLGRTGAEKLF
TRBV27	13	TRBJ2-1	ASSPTDSLYNEQF
TRBV7-2	13	TRBJ2-7	ASSLGQVPTYEQY
TRBV2	14	TRBJ1-5	ASSQSSGGINQPQH
TRBV7-2	13	TRBJ2-3	ASSPGLAGAVSQY